These 17 T cell receptor beta chains share one sample of origin, sequenced in a study of T cells after yellow fever vaccination. From the 5' RACE reads, TCRdb called clonotypes with MiXCR, one entry per CDR3 protein. The table lists approximately 47,000 distinct CDR3 sequences, roughly 6.4% of them singletons, with more than 9% in the top ten. The material sequenced was PBMCs, either bulk or a sorted T-cell subset (CD4+, CD8+, memory, or dextramer-sorted; not recorded which), taken 45 days after the yellow fever booster vaccination. These TCRs come from a man aged 25-45 years who received the YFV17D yellow fever vaccine.

The chain has TRBV9 and TRBJ2-3; D gene unclear. CDR1 and CDR2 (germline): SGDLS, YYNGEE. The CDR3 length is 15 residues. The germline V and J ends were trimmed by 3 bases and 3 bases, with 14 bases remaining between them. CDR3 nucleotide sequence: TGTGCCAGCAGCGGGGGTTCGATTGTGACAGATACGCAGTATTTT. Translated, it gives CASSGGSIVTDTQYF. Combining the CDR3 with reference TRBV9 and TRBJ2-3 gives the whole variable domain DSGVTQTPKHLITATGQRVTLRCSPRSGDLSVYWYQQSLDQGLQFLIQYYNGEERAKGNILERFSAQQFPDLHSELNLSSLELGDSALYFCASSGGSIVTDTQYFGPGTRLTVL.

Ten or more counts support this clonotype. The rearrangement joins TRBV15 to TRBJ2-1; D is ambiguous. The CDR3 runs 13 residues. CDR1 is LNHNV and CDR2 is YYDKDF in the germline V gene (reference sequence). V dropped 1 base and J dropped 6 bases, with 7 bases sitting between them. The CDR3 here is CATSRGSSNEQFF. CDR3 nucleotides: TGTGCCACCAGCAGAGGTAGTTCCAATGAGCAGTTCTTC.

The sample holds a few counts of this clonotype. The chain combines TRBV5-1 with TRBJ1-2; D gene ambiguous. The CDR3 length is 19 residues. Germline CDR1 and CDR2: SGHRS and YFSETQ. The V gene lost 7 bases and the J gene lost 2 bases, with 30 bases spanning the gap. The chain's CDR3 is CASSPPPRTRRPVNYGYTF. CDR3 bases: TGCGCCAGCTCACCGCCCCCGCGGACCCGTCGGCCGGTGAACTATGGCTACACCTTC. The full variable domain, its missing parts supplied by reference TRBV5-1 and TRBJ1-2, is KAGVTQTPRYLIKTRGQQVTLSCSPISGHRSVSWYQQTPGQGLQFLFEYFSETQRNKGNFPGRFSGRQFSNSRSEMNVSTLELGDSALYLCASSPPPRTRRPVNYGYTFGSGTRLTVV.

At least ten counts were recorded for this clonotype. The rearrangement joins TRBV20-1 to TRBJ2-5; either TRBD1 or TRBD2 may supply D (5 bases each). CDR3 length: 13 amino acids. Trimming left V 5 bases short and J 5 bases short, with 15 bases between. The germline CDR1 and CDR2 sequences are DFQATT and SNEGSKA (reference sequence). The CDR3: CSARDGLGETQYF. The CDR3 DNA reads TGCAGTGCTCGGGACGGCCTTGGGGAGACCCAGTACTTC.

In this sample, this clonotype turned up many times. Germline and junction disagree at one end, which may indicate a read error. This sequence joins TRBV7-7 and TRBJ2-5; TRBD2 matches at 8 bases. The CDR3 is 15 amino acids. The germline V gene has CDR1 SSHAT and CDR2 FNYEAQ (reference sequence). CDR3 bases: TGTGCTAGCACTCGGAACGCGGGGGGCCAAGAGACCCAGTACTTC. It encodes CASTRNAGGQETQYF.

This clonotype has at least ten counts. This rearrangement joins TRBV5-1 to TRBJ2-5; D possibly corresponds to TRBD2 (6 bases). V was clipped by 4 bases and J by 5 bases, with 12 bases between them. Germline lookup yields CDR1 SGHRS and CDR2 YFSETQ. The CDR3 loop spans 13 amino acids. CDR3 sequence: CASSLGAGETQYF. The CDR3 nucleotides read TGCGCCAGCAGCCTAGGCGCGGGGGAGACCCAGTACTTC. Complete variable domain (other parts from reference TRBV5-1 and TRBJ2-5): KAGVTQTPRYLIKTRGQQVTLSCSPISGHRSVSWYQQTPGQGLQFLFEYFSETQRNKGNFPGRFSGRQFSNSRSEMNVSTLELGDSALYLCASSLGAGETQYFGPGTRLLVL.

Many counts were recorded for this clonotype. This chain links TRBV6-2 or TRBV6-3 with TRBJ2-1; either TRBD1 or TRBD2 may supply D (6 bases each). The CDR3 sequence is 16 residues long. Germline assignment: CDR1 MNHEY and CDR2 SVGEGT. V was cut by 2 bases and J by 9 bases, with 20 bases left in between. CDR3 nucleotides: TGTGCCAGCAGTTACGGTCTAGGGGGGCCCCTGGGTGAGCAGTTCTTC. This encodes CASSYGLGGPLGEQFF.

This clonotype appeared a few times. The chain uses TRBV20-1 and TRBJ2-2, with 9 positions matching TRBD2. CDR1 and CDR2 (germline): DFQATT, SNEGSKA (reference sequence). V was pared by 3 bases and J by 2 bases, with 10 bases of the junction left unmatched. The CDR3 spans 17 residues. This chain's CDR3 is CSARIPPTSGNTGELFF. The DNA for the CDR3 is TGCAGTGCTAGGATTCCCCCGACTAGCGGAAACACCGGGGAGCTGTTTTTT.

This clonotype was found a few times. The chain recombines TRBV20-1 with TRBJ1-1; the D gene is possibly TRBD1 (6 bases). Germline-derived CDR1 and CDR2 are DFQATT and SNEGSKA (reference sequence). The CDR3 totals 14 residues. The V end was cut by 0 bases, the J end by 10 bases, with 18 bases between. The CDR3 sequence: CSAREGGSGTRAFF. The CDR3 DNA follows: TGCAGTGCTAGAGAGGGTGGTTCGGGGACACGAGCTTTCTTT.

This clonotype was counted ten times or more. The V and J genes are TRBV3-1 and TRBJ2-7, with 7 bases aligning to TRBD1. Germline V gene sequence: CDR1 LGHDT, CDR2 YNNKEL (reference sequence). The CDR3 spans 13 residues. V shed 3 bases and J 9 bases; nucleotides not matched to a gene: 8. The CDR3 coding sequence is TGTGCCAGCAGCCACTCACAGGACAGGAGGCAGTACTTC. Protein product: CASSHSQDRRQYF.

The table lists this clonotype with many counts. This chain connects TRBV19 to TRBJ1-3; no clear D gene. Germline assignment: CDR1 LNHDA and CDR2 SQIVND (reference sequence). Between the trimmed V and J ends, which lost 7 bases and 9 bases, there was a span of 10 bases. The CDR3 spans 11 residues. CDR3 in amino acids: CASKDAATIYF. CDR3 nucleotide sequence: TGTGCCAGTAAAGACGCCGCCACCATATATTTT.

In this sample, this clonotype turned up many times. The rearrangement links TRBV12-3 or TRBV12-4 to TRBJ2-5; 7 positions match TRBD1. J lost 5 bases, V lost 10 bases, and 19 bases had no gene match. The CDR3 is 16 residues long. CDR3 loop: CATSANRGGIGETQYF. The CDR3, as DNA: TGTGCCACCTCCGCGAATAGAGGGGGCATCGGGGAGACCCAGTACTTC.

The chain combines TRBV27 with TRBJ2-1; 7 bases map to TRBD2. Trimming took 0 bases from V and 0 from J; bases not matched to a gene: 11. The CDR3 has 19 residues. Germline lookup yields CDR1 MNHEY and CDR2 SMNVEV (reference sequence). The CDR3 spells CASSLSGLAAAISYNEQFF. The CDR3 DNA follows: TGTGCCAGCAGTTTATCTGGGCTAGCGGCAGCCATCTCCTACAATGAGCAGTTCTTC.

The V gene is TRBV5-6, the J gene TRBJ1-6; D remains unclear. The V and J ends lost 0 bases and 4 bases respectively, with 5 bases between them. CDR1 SGHDT and CDR2 YYEEEE come from the germline V gene. CDR3 size: 14 residues. CDR3 region: CASSLDQYNSPLHF. The CDR3 DNA is TGTGCCAGCAGCTTGGACCAATATAATTCACCCCTCCACTTT.

Ten or more counts support this clonotype. The chain employs TRBV6-1 and TRBJ1-2, with 7 bases lining up with TRBD1. CDR1 and CDR2 (germline): MNHNS, SASEGT. V lost 2 bases, J lost 8 bases, and 14 bases stayed unmatched. The CDR3 contains 16 residues. The CDR3 DNA follows: TGTGCCAGCAGTGAACAGGGGGTACGACTCGCGGGGGGCTACACCTTC. Protein product: CASSEQGVRLAGGYTF.

This chain links TRBV10-3 with TRBJ2-7; 13 bases align to TRBD2. The CDR3 runs 15 residues. The germline V gene encodes CDR1 ENHRY and CDR2 SYGVKD. With V trimmed by 6 bases and J by 4 bases, 6 bases remained unmatched. CDR3 sequence: CAIREGLAGPYEQYF. The CDR3 DNA sequence: TGTGCCATCAGGGAGGGACTAGCGGGGCCTTACGAGCAGTACTTC.

This clonotype has at least ten counts. V is TRBV10-3 and J is TRBJ2-5, with D tentatively TRBD1 or TRBD2 (6 bases each). Germline values: CDR1 ENHRY, CDR2 SYGVKD. The CDR3 is 13 residues long. Trimming removed 4 bases at V and 5 bases at J, with 11 bases between. The CDR3: CAISATGAETQYF. The CDR3 coding sequence is TGTGCCATCAGTGCGACGGGGGCCGAGACCCAGTACTTC.